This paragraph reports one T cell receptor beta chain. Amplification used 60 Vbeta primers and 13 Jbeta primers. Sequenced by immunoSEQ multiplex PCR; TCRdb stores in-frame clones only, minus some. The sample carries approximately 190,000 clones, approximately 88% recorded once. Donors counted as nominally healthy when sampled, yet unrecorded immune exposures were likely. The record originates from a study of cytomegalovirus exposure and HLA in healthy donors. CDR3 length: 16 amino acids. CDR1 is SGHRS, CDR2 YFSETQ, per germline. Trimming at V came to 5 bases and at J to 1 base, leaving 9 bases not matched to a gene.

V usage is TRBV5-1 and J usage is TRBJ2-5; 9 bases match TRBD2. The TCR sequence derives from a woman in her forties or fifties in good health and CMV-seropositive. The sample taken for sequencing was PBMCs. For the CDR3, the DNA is TGCGCCAGCAGAGGGGGACTAGCATCAATCCAAGAGACCCAGTACTTC. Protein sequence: CASRGGLASIQETQYF.